A single sample is the source of the 9 T cell receptor beta chains below, sequenced in a study of T cell changes during pregnancy in multiple sclerosis. Sequencing used immunoSEQ multiplex PCR; TCRdb keeps in-frame clones, though not all of them. The sample carries 71,000 or so clones, roughly nine tenths recorded once. Specimen: peripheral blood, collected in the third trimester of pregnancy. These receptors originate from a female donor with multiple sclerosis, enrolled in a pregnancy study.

This chain links TRBV19 with TRBJ1-1; D may be TRBD1 (6 bases). Germline V gene lookup returns CDR1 LNHDA and CDR2 SQIVND (reference sequence). Trimming removed 3 bases from V and 7 bases from J, with 24 bases in between. The CDR3 runs to 17 residues. The CDR3, as DNA: TGTGCCAGTAGTATCGGAAGGGTCCGAACAGGGTTATATGAAGCTTTCTTT. Protein: CASSIGRVRTGLYEAFF.

The rearrangement joins TRBV5-1 to TRBJ1-2; 12 bases map to TRBD1. The germline V gene encodes CDR1 SGHRS and CDR2 YFSETQ. The J segment lost 4 bases and the V segment lost 0 bases, leaving 1 base of the junction unmatched. The CDR3 spans 15 residues. This CDR3 is CASSLEGQGAYGYTF. CDR3 coding DNA: TGCGCCAGCAGCTTGGAGGGACAGGGGGCCTATGGCTACACCTTC.

The chain couples TRBV19 to TRBJ2-6; no clear D. The CDR3 consists of 16 residues. Looked up from germline, CDR1 is LNHDA and CDR2 is SQIVND (reference sequence). Trimming removed 7 bases from V and 0 bases from J, with 13 bases in between. The CDR3 nucleotides read TGTGCCAGTATCACTACACGAGGCTCTGGGGCCAACGTCCTGACTTTC. Its protein product is CASITTRGSGANVLTF.

This rearrangement joins TRBV2 to TRBJ2-2, with 9 bases matching TRBD2. The CDR3 is 15 amino acids. Unmatched junction bases numbered 4, after V lost 4 bases and J lost 4 bases. Germline assignment: CDR1 SNHLY and CDR2 FYNNEI. Here the CDR3 DNA reads TGTGCCAGCAGTGTGGCGGGAGGGGGCACCGGGGAGCTGTTTTTT. Protein product: CASSVAGGGTGELFF.

The chain couples TRBV7-9 to TRBJ2-5, with 8 bases lining up with TRBD2. Germline V gives CDR1 SEHNR, CDR2 FQNEAQ (reference sequence). The CDR3 is 16 residues long. Trimming removed 2 bases from V and 5 bases from J; junction bases left unmatched: 10. Here the CDR3 DNA reads TGTGCCAGCAGCTTATTGGTCGGGAGGGCCTTCGAGACCCAGTACTTC. Translation: CASSLLVGRAFETQYF.

The chain employs TRBV5-1 and TRBJ2-5, with a weak D call TRBD1 (6 bases). The V end was cut by 5 bases, the J end by 1 base, with 12 bases between. In germline, CDR1 is SGHRS, CDR2 YFSETQ. The CDR3 is made up of 14 amino acids. CDR3 residues: CASRVDRPQETQYF. CDR3 bases: TGCGCCAGCAGGGTTGACAGGCCCCAAGAGACCCAGTACTTC. Full variable domain (rest looked up from reference TRBV5-1 and TRBJ2-5): KAGVTQTPRYLIKTRGQQVTLSCSPISGHRSVSWYQQTPGQGLQFLFEYFSETQRNKGNFPGRFSGRQFSNSRSEMNVSTLELGDSALYLCASRVDRPQETQYFGPGTRLLVL.

With respect to this clone: At one end the junction does not follow the germline gene, possibly because of a read error. The CDR3 bases are TGTGCCAGCCGTTTTCCGGGACTAGGCAATGAGCAGTTCTTC. Translated, it gives CASRFPGLGNEQFF. The chain is built from TRBV28 and TRBJ2-1; 8 bases are a match to TRBD2. The CDR3 spans 14 residues. Germline values: CDR1 MDHEN, CDR2 SYDVKM.

The chain employs TRBV2 and TRBJ2-1, with 7 bases that match TRBD1. V was pared by 3 bases and J by 0 bases, with 14 bases of the junction left unmatched. The CDR3 contains 19 residues. Germline CDR1 is SNHLY and CDR2 is FYNNEI. CDR3 residues: CASSDPQGSITISYNEQFF. The CDR3 nucleotides read TGTGCCAGCAGTGACCCACAGGGGTCCATAACGATCTCCTACAATGAGCAGTTCTTC.

This chain joins TRBV18 and TRBJ2-1, with 10 positions matching TRBD2. Germline CDR1 is KGHSH and CDR2 is LQKENI. With V trimmed by 6 bases and J by 7 bases, 6 bases remained unmatched. The CDR3 spans 14 residues. The CDR3: CASSLAGVLNEQFF. For the CDR3, the DNA is TGTGCCAGCTCGCTAGCGGGAGTGTTAAATGAGCAGTTCTTC.